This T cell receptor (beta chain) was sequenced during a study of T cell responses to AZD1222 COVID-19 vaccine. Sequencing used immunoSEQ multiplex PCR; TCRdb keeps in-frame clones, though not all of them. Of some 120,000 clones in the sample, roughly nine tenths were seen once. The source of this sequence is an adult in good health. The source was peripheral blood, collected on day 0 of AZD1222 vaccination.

The CDR3 reads CASSLSGQRRSGELFF. For the CDR3, the DNA is TGTGCCAGCAGCTTGTCGGGACAACGTCGATCGGGGGAGCTGTTTTTT. The chain is built from TRBV11-3 and TRBJ2-2, with TRBD1 as a possible D gene (6 bases). CDR1 and CDR2 from the germline V gene are SGHNT and YENEEA. The CDR3 length is 16 residues. Deletions cut 3 bases from V and 8 bases from J, with 19 bases between.